Listed below are T cell receptor beta chains from one sample, sequenced in a study of blood T cell repertoires in COVID-19. Some clones are missing from TCRdb's copy, which holds only in-frame ones; the method was immunoSEQ multiplex PCR. The sample carries 360,000 or so clones, around 91% recorded once. The sequencing sample was made of peripheral blood. These receptor sequences come from a man in his late teens or twenties with active or convalescent COVID-19. Each CDR3 is given with its conserved first and last residue. Some rows have no size entry. The others give once, few or many, or a class for an expanded clone.

abundance	j_gene	v_gene	CDR3aa
many	TRBJ2-2	TRBV6-2/TRBV6-3	CASSYSVQGTGELFF
once	TRBJ2-5	TRBV4-3	CASSQGQSRQGRETQYF
.	TRBJ1-5	TRBV2	CASSQRTPYSNQPQHF
.	TRBJ2-1	TRBV6-5	CASSRTSGVYNEQFF
.	TRBJ2-3	TRBV9	CASSPQPTSGYTDTQYF
.	TRBJ2-7	TRBV7-8	CASSSTGHFYF
.	TRBJ2-1	TRBV4-1	CASSQEGPSDEQFF
.	TRBJ2-7	TRBV28	CASSEQGAGQRPYEQYF
.	TRBJ1-2	TRBV7-3	CASSLTGLYGYTF
.	TRBJ2-3	TRBV14	CASSPTSGTDTQYF
.	TRBJ1-3	TRBV6-5	CASSVRGQAGNTIYF
.	TRBJ2-3	TRBV7-6	CASSLDEQGSDTQYF
.	TRBJ2-1	TRBV7-3	CASGAGGYNEQFF
.	TRBJ2-7	TRBV24-1	CATSDRGAGYEQYF
.	TRBJ2-7	TRBV6-5	CASRPPGTSGGGQYF
.	TRBJ1-1	TRBV5-1	CASSSGVRAPMNTEAFF
.	TRBJ2-7	TRBV6-5	CASDGCSYEQYF
.	TRBJ1-5	TRBV10-2	CASSEWGGNQPQHF
.	TRBJ1-2	TRBV7-2	CASSSGQGALNYGYTF
.	TRBJ1-2	TRBV7-2	CASRETGYGYTF
.	TRBJ2-1	TRBV29-1	CSVSKSYNEQFF
.	TRBJ1-5	TRBV19	CASSGGNQPQHF
.	TRBJ1-1	TRBV19	CASTIRQGYTEAFF
once	TRBJ2-2	TRBV7-2	CASSSAGTSGTTGELFF
.	TRBJ1-1	TRBV27	CASGSQGRAEAFF
.	TRBJ2-6	TRBV7-3	CASSLGYSGANVLTF
.	TRBJ2-2	TRBV28	CASSLKDRGLNGELFF
.	TRBJ2-5	TRBV29-1	CSAESAGETQYF
few	TRBJ1-3	TRBV7-2	CASSLYRTGTGNTIYF
once	TRBJ1-6	TRBV28	CASLSRGSYNSPLHF
.	TRBJ2-3	TRBV28	CASSLEPSGGTDTQYF
.	TRBJ2-3	TRBV5-1	CASSPWTGGDTDTQYF
.	TRBJ2-3	TRBV5-5	CASSFDRVDTQYF
once	TRBJ1-3	TRBV19	CASSTGGGNTIYF
.	TRBJ1-6	TRBV19	CASSSYRGENSPLHF
.	TRBJ2-5	TRBV7-9	CASSLGGLQETQYF
.	TRBJ1-1	TRBV7-2	CASSLSRVSEAFF
.	TRBJ1-6	TRBV11-2	CASSPDVGQNSPLHF
.	TRBJ1-2	TRBV28	CASSLADRGGGYTF
.	TRBJ1-1	TRBV28	CASSLLGGAQAFF
.	TRBJ1-6	TRBV7-2	CASSLDNRGSYNSPLHF
.	TRBJ2-6	TRBV7-3	CASSLGRTGANVLTF
.	TRBJ2-7	TRBV6-6	CASLGGSNYEQYF
.	TRBJ2-3	TRBV7-3	CASSLGRQGHGAQYF
.	TRBJ2-5	TRBV7-3	CASSLAGRGETQYF
.	TRBJ2-5	TRBV24-1	CATSDKRGRQETQYF
.	TRBJ2-6	TRBV6-2/TRBV6-3	CASSLRGLVYSGANVLTF
.	TRBJ1-4	TRBV2	CASSDEGGFATNEKLFF
.	TRBJ2-2	TRBV5-6	CASSLQTGNTGELFF
.	TRBJ1-6	TRBV7-8	CASHPGSSYNSPLHF
once	TRBJ2-5	TRBV9	CASSVDSGRVETQYF
.	TRBJ2-7	TRBV7-6	CASSLVPSGATYEQYF
.	TRBJ1-4	TRBV11-1	CASSRTVGGEKLFF